This T cell receptor (beta chain) stems from a study of blood T cells in healthy people across ages. Sample-barcoded 5' priming and a J-beta primer mix drove a second PCR of 7 to 11 cycles. TCRdb fed the 5' RACE reads into MiXCR, producing one record per CDR3 protein. This sample has fewer than 950,000 distinct CDR3 sequences, with under 40% found just once. Germline V CDR1 and CDR2: SQVTM, ANQGSEA. Trimming stripped 3 bases from V and 2 bases from J, with 12 bases between. The CDR3 length is 14 residues. The sequenced sample was blood. The source of this sequence is a man between 18 and 29 years old in good health. The J gene is TRBJ2-3, the V gene TRBV29-1, with D possibly TRBD1 on 6 matching bases. The CDR3 here is CSVDQGQLTDTQYF. The CDR3 nucleotides are TGCAGCGTTGACCAGGGACAACTCACAGATACGCAGTATTTT.